The TCR beta chain under discussion was sequenced for a study of shared clonotypes between healthy human individuals. Turning to this clone: The antigen is unknown. The sample contains more than one DNA sequence encoding this CDR3.

Study-level findings and limits: Larger estimated richness was generally recorded for naive subsets relative to memory subsets. Enrolling few donors narrowed the genetic and exposure-history diversity that was represented.

The method was immunoSEQ multiplex PCR; TCRdb's version includes in-frame clones alone and lacks a portion of them. The sample includes around 2.5 million clones, 80% to 95% seen only once; the top ten take approximately 0.37%. Germline-derived CDR1 and CDR2 are ENHRY and SYGVKD. The germline V and J ends were trimmed by 8 bases and 1 base, with 15 bases remaining between them. The CDR3 totals 15 residues. HIV-negative, healthy adults without recent acute infections or vaccinations were the donors. This clonotype originated in a man aged 18 to 29 in good health. Some clones in this sample may be carry-over from other donors' samples. The sample taken for sequencing was naive CD4+ T cells from PBMCs. Subset in this sample: CD45RA+ positively selected. V gene TRBV10-3 combines with J gene TRBJ1-3; D is unresolved. In nucleotides, the CDR3 is TGTGCCATCGGATTGACGACGGGGTCTGGAAACACCATATATTTT. This codes for CAIGLTTGSGNTIYF.